The clone carrying this T cell receptor beta chain was found a few times. What it binds is unknown. These data come from a study of CD8 T cells in ankylosing spondylitis. A single record per CDR3 protein comes from TCRdb applying MiXCR to the 5' RACE reads. This table has some 700,000 distinct CDR3 sequences, over 15% appearing once. Study-wide results and limits: What seemed typical of ankylosing spondylitis blood was a TCR beta motif built from about eight highly homologous variants. Within matched ankylosing spondylitis synovial fluid, disease-linked clones were reportedly significantly enriched. Prior literature has documented some motif variants in synovial fluid and blood from reactive arthritis.

The CDR3 spans 14 residues. The ends were cut back, 1 base at V and 5 bases at J, with 12 bases in the middle. Germline CDR1 is SGHKS and CDR2 is YYEKEE (reference sequence). The sequenced sample consisted of blood, either unsorted or a sorted T cell fraction (not recorded which). The chain uses TRBV5-5 and TRBJ1-1; D gene ambiguous. The sequence derives from a male donor with ankylosing spondylitis. The chain's CDR3 is CASSLRVGLTEAFF. In DNA, the CDR3 is TGTGCCAGCAGCTTGAGGGTGGGATTGACTGAAGCTTTCTTT.